This T cell receptor beta chain was profiled in a study of shared clonotypes between healthy human individuals. Points from the study as a whole: Rarefaction analysis demonstrated incomplete sorted-subset sequencing notwithstanding large depth.

The naive CD8 subset, CD45RO-negative cells positively selected for CCR7, excluded terminally differentiated effector memory CD45RA+ cells. On this clone itself: What it binds is unknown.

V shed 10 bases, J shed 0 bases, and the junction held 6 bases outside the gene matches. In germline, CDR1 is MDHEN, CDR2 SYDVKM. This CDR3 is 13 amino acids long. Replicate PCRs run on sorted subsets employed 200 ng DNA, roughly 30,000 T cell genomes. Original methodology: ImmunoSEQ output lacked quality scores and full-length reads, limiting matched filtering. The repertoire was sequenced with immunoSEQ multiplex PCR; TCRdb's copy has only in-frame clones and lacks some. D and trimming come from the DNA, and the V and J calls and clone size come from that table. The repertoire holds some 740,000 clones, with 80% to 95% as singletons.

The sequence derives from a man aged 30 to 39 in good health. Sequencing used naive CD8+ T cells sorted from blood. The chain joins TRBV28 to TRBJ2-7, with 7 positions matching TRBD2. The DNA for the CDR3 is TGTGCCACCGCTAGCGGATCCTCCTACGAGCAGTACTTC. It codes for CATASGSSYEQYF.